This TCR beta chain was found in a study of T-cell reconstitution after alpha-beta-depleted transplantation in children. Trimming removed 2 bases from V and 5 bases from J; junction bases left unmatched: 6. CDR1 and CDR2 (germline): SGHTA, FQGNSA. The CDR3 is made up of 15 amino acids. Unique molecular identifiers were used to barcode this TCRbeta library. TCRdb reanalysed the PCR reads using MiXCR and keeps one entry per CDR3 protein. This table has 500,000 to 600,000 distinct CDR3 sequences, approximately 32% appearing once. Specimen: PBMCs from the stem cell graft donor, collected from the stem cell graft. The receptor comes from a human donor who donated a stem cell graft to a child with aplastic anemia. This sequence joins TRBV7-2 and TRBJ2-1; TRBD1 matches at 7 bases. CDR3: CASSLPNRGHNEQFF. In DNA form, the CDR3 reads TGTGCCAGCAGCTTACCGAACAGGGGACACAATGAGCAGTTCTTC. The whole variable domain, remainder taken from reference TRBV7-2 and TRBJ2-1, is GAGVSQSPSNKVTEKGKDVELRCDPISGHTALYWYRQSLGQGLEFLIYFQGNSAPDKSGLPSDRFSAERTGGSVSTLTIQRTQQEDSAVYLCASSLPNRGHNEQFFGPGTRLTVL.